The rows below give T cell receptor beta chains drawn from one sample of a study of cytomegalovirus exposure and HLA in healthy donors. The method was immunoSEQ multiplex PCR; TCRdb's version includes in-frame clones alone and lacks a portion of them. The table shows some 190,000 clones, with roughly 74% occurring only once. The sample was PBMCs. Receptor source: a woman under 40 in good health and CMV-seropositive. Each CDR3 is given with its conserved first and last residue. D genes are given only for firm matches. Part of the rows lack a size; the others show once, few, many or a class for expanded clones.

D gene,CDR3 length,V gene,J gene,clone size,CDR3 protein,CDR3 DNA
TRBD2,15,TRBV14,TRBJ2-1,-,CASSMELAGSNEQFF,TGTGCCAGCAGCATGGAACTAGCGGGGAGCAATGAGCAGTTCTTC
TRBD1,11,TRBV20-1,TRBJ2-5,-,CGFRGQETQYF,TGCGGATTCAGGGGGCAGGAGACCCAGTACTTC
-,14,TRBV7-8,TRBJ1-2,-,CASSPGGSSYGYTF,TGTGCCAGCAGCCCCGGGGGGTCTTCTTATGGCTACACCTTC
TRBD2,15,TRBV6-6,TRBJ2-7,few,CASRYGLAGAYEQYF,TGTGCCAGCAGATATGGACTAGCGGGGGCCTACGAGCAGTACTTC
TRBD2,13,TRBV7-9,TRBJ2-7,-,CSSKIAGGSEQYF,TGTTCCAGCAAAATAGCGGGAGGGAGCGAGCAGTACTTC
-,14,TRBV11-2,TRBJ2-7,few,CASSLGPEAIEQYF,TGTGCCAGCAGCTTAGGGCCGGAGGCCATCGAGCAGTACTTC
TRBD1,14,TRBV6-1,TRBJ1-5,-,CASREGASNQPQHF,TGTGCCAGCAGGGAGGGGGCGAGCAATCAGCCCCAGCATTTT
-,13,TRBV30,TRBJ2-7,-,CAWTFRGSYEQYF,TGTGCCTGGACCTTTAGGGGATCCTACGAGCAGTACTTC
-,16,TRBV5-1,TRBJ2-1,once,CASSATGRISYNEQFF,TGCGCCAGCAGCGCGACTGGGAGAATCTCCTACAATGAGCAGTTCTTC
-,17,TRBV28,TRBJ1-5,-,CASRSGAAGYSNQPQHF,TGTGCCAGCAGATCAGGGGCGGCGGGCTATAGCAATCAGCCCCAGCATTTT
-,12,TRBV11-2,TRBJ2-7,-,CASSLIPDEQYF,TGTGCCAGCAGCTTAATCCCCGACGAGCAGTACTTC
-,16,TRBV11-2,TRBJ2-5,-,CASSLGGQQLRETQYF,TGTGCCAGCAGCTTAGGAGGACAGCAACTACGAGAGACCCAGTACTTC